The source of this T cell receptor (beta chain) is a study of blood T cells in healthy people across ages. Broader study findings: PBMCs went unsorted, and a conclusive naive versus antigen-experienced comparison was therefore prevented. Diversity was higher, and naive CD4+ cells more numerous, in long-lived donors than in aged donors.

Only a few counts were recorded for this clonotype. Its antigen is not identified. Each donor's blood draw was roughly 9.5 milliliters of peripheral blood. The study isolated at least 6.5 million PBMCs from each sample. Germline V gives CDR1 DFQATT, CDR2 SNEGSKA (reference sequence). The CDR3 covers 15 residues. The J segment lost 0 bases and the V segment lost 5 bases, leaving 7 bases of the junction unmatched. A sample-barcoded 5' primer and a J-beta primer mix were used in a second PCR of about 6 to 11 cycles. TCRdb re-analysed the 5' RACE reads in MiXCR, keeping a single row per CDR3 protein. The repertoire includes around 650,000 distinct CDR3 sequences, around 41% of them detected once, and around 30% sits in the top ten.

The chain employs TRBV20-1 and TRBJ1-1, with 9 bases identical to TRBD1. The receptor's source is a man aged 80 or over in good health. Source material: blood. The CDR3 here is CSASDRGSMNTEAFF. CDR3 DNA: TGCAGTGCTTCCGACAGGGGGAGCATGAACACTGAAGCTTTCTTT.